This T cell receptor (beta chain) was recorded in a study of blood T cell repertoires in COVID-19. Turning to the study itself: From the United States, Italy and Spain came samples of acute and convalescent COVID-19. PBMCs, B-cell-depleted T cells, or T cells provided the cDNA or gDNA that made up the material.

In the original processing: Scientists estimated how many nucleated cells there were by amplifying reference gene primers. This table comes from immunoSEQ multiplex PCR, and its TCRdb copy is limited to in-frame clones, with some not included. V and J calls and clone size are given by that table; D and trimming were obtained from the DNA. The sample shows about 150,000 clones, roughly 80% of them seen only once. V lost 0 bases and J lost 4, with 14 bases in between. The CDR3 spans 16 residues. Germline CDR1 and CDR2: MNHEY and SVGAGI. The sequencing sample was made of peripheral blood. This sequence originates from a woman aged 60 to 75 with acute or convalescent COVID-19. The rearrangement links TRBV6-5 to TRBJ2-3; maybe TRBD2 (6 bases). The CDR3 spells CASSYSPTPGADTQYF. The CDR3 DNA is TGTGCCAGCAGTTACTCCCCGACTCCGGGGGCAGATACGCAGTATTTT.